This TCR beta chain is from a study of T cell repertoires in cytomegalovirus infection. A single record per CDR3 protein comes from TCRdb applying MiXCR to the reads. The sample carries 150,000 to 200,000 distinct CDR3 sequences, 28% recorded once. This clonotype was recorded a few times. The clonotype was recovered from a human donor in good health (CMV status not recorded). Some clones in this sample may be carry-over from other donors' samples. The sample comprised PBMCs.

In DNA form, the CDR3 reads TGTGCCATCAGTTCCTCTCCCGTGAACACTGAAGCTTTCTTT. Its translation: CAISSSPVNTEAFF. This sequence joins TRBV10-3 and TRBJ1-1, with D unresolved. Per the germline V gene, CDR1 is ENHRY and CDR2 is SYGVKD. The CDR3 is 14 residues long. V lost 5 bases, J lost 0 bases, and 10 bases lay in between.